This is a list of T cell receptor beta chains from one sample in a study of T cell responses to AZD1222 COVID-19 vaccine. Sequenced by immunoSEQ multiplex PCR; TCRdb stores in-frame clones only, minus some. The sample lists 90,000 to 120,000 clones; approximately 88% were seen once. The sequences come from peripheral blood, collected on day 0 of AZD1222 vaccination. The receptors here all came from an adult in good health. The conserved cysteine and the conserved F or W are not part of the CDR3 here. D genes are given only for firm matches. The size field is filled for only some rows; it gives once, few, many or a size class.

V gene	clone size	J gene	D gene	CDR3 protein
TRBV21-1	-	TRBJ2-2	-	ASRLGGQGIAGELF
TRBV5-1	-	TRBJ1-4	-	ASSLLGRSTNEKLF
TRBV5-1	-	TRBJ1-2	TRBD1	ASSVDRVYGYT
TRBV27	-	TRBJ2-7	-	ASSSAHRGGYEQY
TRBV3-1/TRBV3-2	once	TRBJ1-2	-	ASSQATGGGYT
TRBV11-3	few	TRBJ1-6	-	ASSLEVGSSYNSPLH
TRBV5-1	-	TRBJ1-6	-	ASSQQEYNSPLH
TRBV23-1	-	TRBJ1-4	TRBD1	ASSQAGTGTPNEKLF
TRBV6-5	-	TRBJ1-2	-	ASSYRWTAANYGYT
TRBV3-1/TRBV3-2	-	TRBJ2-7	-	ASSPRGGSSYEQY
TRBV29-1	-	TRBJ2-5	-	SVTREETQY
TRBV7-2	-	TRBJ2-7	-	ASSLGSTSYEQY
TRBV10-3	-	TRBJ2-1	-	AIRVPGQENEQF
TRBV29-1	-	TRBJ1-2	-	SVEGGSSNYGYT
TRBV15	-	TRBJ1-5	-	ATSRDSISNQPQH
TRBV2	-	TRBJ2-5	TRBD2	ASSQRKTSAQETQY
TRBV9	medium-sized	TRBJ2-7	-	ASSVAPGYEQY
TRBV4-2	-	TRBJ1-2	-	ASSPTSSNYGYT
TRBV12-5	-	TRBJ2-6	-	ASGLSGSGANVLT
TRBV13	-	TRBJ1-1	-	ASSFQENTEAF
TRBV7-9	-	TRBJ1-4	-	ASSLVVNEKLF
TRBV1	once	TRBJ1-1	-	TSSPGGRVNTEAF
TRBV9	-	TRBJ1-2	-	ASSVEDHSAGGYT
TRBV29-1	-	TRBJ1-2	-	SVEDRKGLSGYT
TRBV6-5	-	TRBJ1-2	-	ASSYSGARSYGYT
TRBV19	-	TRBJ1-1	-	ASSMVENTEAF
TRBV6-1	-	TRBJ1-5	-	ASSVDGLNQPQH
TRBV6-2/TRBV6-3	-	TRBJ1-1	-	ASSYGGLNTEAF
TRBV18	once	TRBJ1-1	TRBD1	ASSPPGGVTEAF
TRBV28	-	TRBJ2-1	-	ASSHGEQF
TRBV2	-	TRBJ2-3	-	ASSALRSDTQVAQY
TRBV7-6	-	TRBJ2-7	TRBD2	ASSLGELAGIHEQY
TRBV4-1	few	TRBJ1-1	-	ASSQLSLAQAGTEAF
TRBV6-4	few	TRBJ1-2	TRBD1	ASSDRTGGNYGYT
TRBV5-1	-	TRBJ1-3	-	ASSTSSGNTIY
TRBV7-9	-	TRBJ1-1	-	ASSFRIEAF
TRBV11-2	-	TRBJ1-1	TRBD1	ASSQTSDRGMNTEAF
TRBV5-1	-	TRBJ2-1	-	ASRLAAYNEQF
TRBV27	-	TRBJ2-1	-	ASSWGLASNEQF
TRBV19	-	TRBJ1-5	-	ASSIARGRQPQH
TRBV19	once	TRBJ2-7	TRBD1	ASSAYTGGEVYEQY
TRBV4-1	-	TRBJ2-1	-	ASARFNEQF